The text below deals with one T cell receptor (beta chain). This record belongs to a study of blood T cell repertoires in COVID-19. Study overall: PBMCs, B-cell-depleted T cells, or T cells were the source of the cDNA or gDNA that made up the material.

The method was immunoSEQ multiplex PCR; TCRdb's version includes in-frame clones alone and lacks a portion of them. The data hold about 140,000 clones, with roughly 79% observed a single time. This study enrolled people aged about 18 to 90 from about two dozen US geographic areas. What the recovered Cohort 3 donors had was two negative PCRs, clearance, or symptom resolution. V gave up 2 bases and J gave up 2 bases, with 11 bases separating them. CDR1 and CDR2 (germline): SGHRS, YFSETQ. The length of the CDR3 is 14 residues. This receptor was obtained from a woman in her forties or fifties who had recovered from COVID-19. The sequenced sample consisted of PBMCs or T cells enriched from blood (not recorded which). The chain uses TRBV5-1 and TRBJ2-7; D is unclear. The CDR3 DNA reads TGCGCCAGCAGCTTATTAAACTCTGCCTACGAGCAGTACTTC. Translating gives CASSLLNSAYEQYF.